These 25 T cell receptor beta chains came from one sample sequenced in a study of T cells in tumors after PD-1 blockade. Profiling relied on immunoSEQ multiplex PCR, and the TCRdb table lists in-frame clones only, not all of them. This table holds 15,000 or so clones, roughly 80% found once. The specimen was PBMCs, collected after anti-PD-1 treatment. The source of these receptors is a human donor with basal cell carcinoma.

This clone was observed once. The chain uses TRBV5-1 and TRBJ2-2; 7 nucleotides match TRBD1. CDR1 is SGHRS, CDR2 YFSETQ, per germline. CDR3 length: 16 amino acids. Unmatched junction bases numbered 13, after V lost 4 bases and J lost 7 bases. The CDR3 DNA reads as TGCGCCAGCAGCCAAGGACAGGCGGGCGTGGGCGGGGAGCTGTTTTTT. Encoded protein: CASSQGQAGVGGELFF.

The sample holds one count of this clone. The chain combines TRBV27 with TRBJ1-2, with unresolved D. Germline V CDR1 and CDR2: MNHEY, SMNVEV (reference sequence). The CDR3 has 11 amino acids. V gave up 6 bases and J gave up 8 bases, with 10 bases separating them. Here the CDR3 reads CASSKEDGYTF. CDR3 bases: TGTGCCAGCAGCAAGGAGGACGGCTACACCTTC.

This clone occurred a few times. The CDR3 sequence is CASSPGGNTEAFF. CDR3 in DNA: TGTGCCAGCAGCCCCGGCGGGAACACTGAAGCTTTCTTT. The J gene is TRBJ1-1, the V gene TRBV9; D ambiguous. Trimming removed 4 bases from V and 1 base from J, with 8 bases in between. The CDR3 is made up of 13 amino acids. Germline CDR1 SGDLS, CDR2 YYNGEE.

The chain joins TRBV5-1 to TRBJ2-3; TRBD2 matches at 9 bases. Germline CDR1 and CDR2: SGHRS and YFSETQ. The length of the CDR3 is 20 residues. J gave up 5 bases and V 4 bases, and 23 bases lay outside the gene matches. CDR3 nucleotide sequence: TGCGCCAGCAGCCGGGGGCGTGCTAGCGGGATCGGGCGCGTAAAAGATACGCAGTATTTT. Its protein product is CASSRGRASGIGRVKDTQYF.

On this clone itself: Relative to the germline gene, one junction end is altered; a read error may explain this. The chain couples TRBV27 to TRBJ1-2; D not certain. The germline V gene encodes CDR1 MNHEY and CDR2 SMNVEV (reference sequence). This CDR3 region has 14 residues. CDR3 protein: CASSLNAAGYRYTF. The CDR3 DNA reads as TGTGCCAGCAGTTTAAACGCGGCTGGCTATCGCTACACCTTC.

This clone appeared a few times. The CDR3 nucleotides are TGTGCCAGTAGTGATCAGTTAGCGGGTGAGCAGTTCTTC. It yields the protein CASSDQLAGEQFF. The rearrangement links TRBV19 to TRBJ2-1; 7 bases align to TRBD2. Germline values: CDR1 LNHDA, CDR2 SQIVND (reference sequence). There are 13 residues in the CDR3. V lost 5 bases, J lost 9 bases, and 7 bases stayed unmatched.

CDR3 sequence (DNA): TGTGCCAGCAGCCAAGATTGCGGGGGGTCTTCGGGCATCACGACAGACGAAAAGAAAGAGACCCAGTACTTC. It specifies CASSQDCGGSSGITTDEKKETQYF. The chain carries TRBV14 and TRBJ2-5; 8 nucleotides match TRBD2. The germline V gene has CDR1 SGHDN and CDR2 FVKESK. With V trimmed by 0 bases and J by 3 bases, 30 bases remained unmatched. The CDR3 runs 24 residues.

This clone was found once. The chain joins TRBV9 to TRBJ2-2, with D perhaps matching TRBD1 or TRBD2 (6 bases each). Trimming pared 4 bases from V and 0 bases from J, leaving 16 bases between. Germline assignment: CDR1 SGDLS and CDR2 YYNGEE. This CDR3 spans 17 amino acids. CDR3 sequence: CASSSRSGASNTGELFF. The CDR3 coding sequence is TGTGCCAGCAGCTCCCGTTCGGGGGCTTCGAACACCGGGGAGCTGTTTTTT.

This sequence joins TRBV4-2 and TRBJ1-1, with D uncertain. With 0 bases removed from V and 1 base from J, the gap between germline ends came to 12 bases. In germline, CDR1 is LGHNA, CDR2 YNFKEQ. There are 16 residues in the CDR3. CDR3 bases: TGTGCCAGCAGCCAAGATCTCCCGCGGGGGAACACTGAAGCTTTCTTT. It translates to CASSQDLPRGNTEAFF.

The chain links TRBV19 to TRBJ1-2; 11 bases are shared with TRBD1. CDR1 is LNHDA, CDR2 SQIVND, per germline (reference sequence). V gave up 3 bases and J gave up 7 bases; unmatched junction bases: 4. The CDR3 spans 14 residues. The CDR3 nucleotides are TGTGCCAGTAGTATTGGACAGGGGGCGTCTGGCTACACCTTC. Translating gives CASSIGQGASGYTF.

The count of this clone is one. The chain recombines TRBV5-6 with TRBJ2-7; no reliable D call. V was cut by 1 base and J by 3 bases, with 20 bases left in between. Looked up from germline, CDR1 is SGHDT and CDR2 is YYEEEE. The CDR3 contains 17 residues. The CDR3 here is CASSLRVKSATSYEQYF. CDR3 DNA: TGTGCCAGCAGCTTGCGGGTGAAAAGCGCGACAAGCTACGAGCAGTACTTC.

This clone was recorded only once. The gene calls are TRBV7-9 and TRBJ1-2, with D unclear. CDR3 size: 15 residues. V was cut by 1 base and J by 4 bases, with 13 bases left in between. The germline CDR1 and CDR2 sequences are SEHNR and FQNEAQ (reference sequence). In nucleotides, the CDR3 is TGTGCCAGCAGCTTAGGAACAGAGATCCTCTATGGCTACACCTTC. Translation: CASSLGTEILYGYTF.

The genes are TRBV4-3 and TRBJ1-4; D call uncertain. Germline CDR1 is LGHNA and CDR2 is YSLEER. The CDR3 spans 15 residues. V was pared by 2 bases and J by 3 bases, with 10 bases between. CDR3 sequence reads: CASSQTVPANEKLFF. The CDR3 DNA reads as TGCGCCAGCAGCCAAACTGTTCCGGCTAATGAAAAACTGTTTTTT.

The chain employs TRBV20-1 and TRBJ2-5; D perhaps matches TRBD2 (6 bases). The CDR3 has 12 residues. The V gene's germline CDR1 is DFQATT and CDR2 SNEGSKA (reference sequence). Trimming took off 3 bases at V and 5 bases at J, with 10 bases between the two ends. CDR3 residues: CSASHGGETQYF. The CDR3 DNA reads as TGCAGTGCTAGTCATGGGGGGGAGACCCAGTACTTC.

V gene TRBV5-1 combines with J gene TRBJ1-1; D uncertain. Trimming removed 0 bases from V and 2 bases from J, with 8 bases in between. Germline V gene lookup returns CDR1 SGHRS and CDR2 YFSETQ. The CDR3 loop spans 14 amino acids. The CDR3 reads CASSLVADNTEAFF. The CDR3 coding sequence is TGCGCCAGCAGCTTGGTGGCGGATAACACTGAAGCTTTCTTT.

This clone was counted a few times. The genes are TRBV19 and TRBJ2-1; D unclear. Germline loops: CDR1 LNHDA, CDR2 SQIVND (reference sequence). The V gene lost 4 bases and the J gene lost 5 bases, with 9 bases spanning the gap. The CDR3 covers 13 residues. The CDR3 DNA reads TGTGCCAGTAGTAGAGGCCAGAACAATGAGCAGTTCTTC. Its protein product is CASSRGQNNEQFF.

This clone is categorized as medium-sized (0.01 to 0.1%). The chain couples TRBV7-3 to TRBJ1-2, with a possible D match to TRBD1 (5 bases). This CDR3 region has 13 residues. CDR1 and CDR2 from the germline V gene are SGHTA and FQGTGA. Trimming left V 4 bases short and J 7 bases short, with 13 bases between. The CDR3 loop is CASSSSPGAGYTF. CDR3 coding DNA: TGTGCCAGCAGCTCCTCCCCCGGGGCTGGCTACACCTTC.

The V and J genes are TRBV7-2 and TRBJ2-5, with 10 bases aligning to TRBD2. Germline V gene lookup returns CDR1 SGHTA and CDR2 FQGNSA. This CDR3 has 16 amino acids. The J segment lost 4 bases and the V segment lost 1 base, leaving 6 bases of the junction unmatched. The CDR3 DNA sequence: TGTGCCAGCAGCTTAGTCCTAGCGGGAGTGGGAGAGACCCAGTACTTC. Translation: CASSLVLAGVGETQYF. The full variable domain, its missing parts supplied by reference TRBV7-2 and TRBJ2-5, is GAGVSQSPSNKVTEKGKDVELRCDPISGHTALYWYRQSLGQGLEFLIYFQGNSAPDKSGLPSDRFSAERTGGSVSTLTIQRTQQEDSAVYLCASSLVLAGVGETQYFGPGTRLLVL.

J is TRBJ2-3 and V is TRBV7-6, with 8 bases identical to TRBD2. The V segment lost 1 base and the J segment 6 bases; nucleotides outside the gene matches: 6. The CDR3 is made up of 15 amino acids. CDR1 SGHVS and CDR2 FNYEAQ come from the germline V gene. CDR3 nucleotides: TGTGCCAGCAGCTTAGACGGGAGGGCCCTCGATACGCAGTATTTT. It codes for CASSLDGRALDTQYF.

The CDR3 here is CASRSTRRRSNEQFF. CDR3 in DNA: TGTGCCAGCAGATCGACTCGACGGAGATCCAATGAGCAGTTCTTC. This chain connects TRBV6-5 to TRBJ2-1; unclear D gene. V dropped 6 bases and J dropped 6 bases, with 18 bases sitting between them. The length of the CDR3 is 15 residues. Germline loops: CDR1 MNHEY, CDR2 SVGAGI.

The gene calls are TRBV7-2 and TRBJ2-5; D gene unclear. The CDR3 loop spans 13 amino acids. Trimming took off 4 bases at V and 4 bases at J, with 10 bases between the two ends. Germline values: CDR1 SGHTA, CDR2 FQGNSA. The CDR3 protein is CASSSEDGETQYF. DNA of the CDR3: TGTGCCAGCAGCTCTGAGGACGGAGAGACCCAGTACTTC.

The rearrangement uses TRBV12-2 and TRBJ2-1. TRBV12-2 is a pseudogene. CDR3 length: 15 amino acids. CDR3 DNA: TGTGCAAGTCGCCCCCCCCGGGACCTCACAATTGAGCAGTTCTTC. It yields the protein CASRPPRDLTIEQFF.

The chain carries TRBV7-9 and TRBJ2-7; 9 bases align to TRBD2. The V and J ends lost 6 bases and 2 bases, in that order; junction bases with no gene match: 5. The germline CDR1 and CDR2 sequences are SEHNR and FQNEAQ (reference sequence). This CDR3 contains 14 residues. The CDR3 sequence: CASSPGLATYEQYF. The CDR3 bases are TGTGCCAGCAGTCCGGGACTAGCCACCTACGAGCAGTACTTC.

This chain links TRBV30 with TRBJ2-1; D is unclear. Germline CDR1 GTSNPN, CDR2 SVGIG (reference sequence). This CDR3 comprises 14 residues. The V end was cut by 3 bases, the J end by 1 base, with 10 bases between. CDR3 region: CAWSAAYSYNEQFF. CDR3 in DNA: TGTGCCTGGAGCGCCGCCTATTCCTACAATGAGCAGTTCTTC.

This clone has more than one count but fewer than ten. The chain combines TRBV2 with TRBJ2-1; TRBD2 agrees at 8 bases. Germline V gives CDR1 SNHLY, CDR2 FYNNEI. J gave up 0 bases and V 8 bases, and 18 bases lay outside the gene matches. The CDR3 sequence is 19 residues long. The CDR3: CASCHGGAGVGSSYNEQFF. The CDR3 region has the DNA TGTGCCAGCTGTCACGGGGGGGCGGGGGTGGGGAGCTCCTACAATGAGCAGTTCTTC.